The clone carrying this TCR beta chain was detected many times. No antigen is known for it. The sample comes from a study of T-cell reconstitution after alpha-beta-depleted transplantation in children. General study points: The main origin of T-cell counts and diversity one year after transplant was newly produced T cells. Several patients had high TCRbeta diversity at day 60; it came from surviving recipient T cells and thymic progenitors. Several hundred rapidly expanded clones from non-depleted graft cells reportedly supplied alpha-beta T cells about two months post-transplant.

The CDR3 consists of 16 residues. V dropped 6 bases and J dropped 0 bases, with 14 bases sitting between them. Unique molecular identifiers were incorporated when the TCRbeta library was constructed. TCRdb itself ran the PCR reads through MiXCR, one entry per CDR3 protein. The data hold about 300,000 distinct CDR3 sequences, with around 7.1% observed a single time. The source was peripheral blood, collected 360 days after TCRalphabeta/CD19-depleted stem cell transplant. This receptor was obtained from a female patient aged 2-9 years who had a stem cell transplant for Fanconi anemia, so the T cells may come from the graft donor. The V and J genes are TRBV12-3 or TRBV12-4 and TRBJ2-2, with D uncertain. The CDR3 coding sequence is TGTGCCAGCAGCCCTAGTAGGCCAACGAACACCGGGGAGCTGTTTTTT. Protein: CASSPSRPTNTGELFF.